Each of the 6 T cell receptor beta chains below was sequenced from the same sample in a study of cytomegalovirus exposure and HLA in healthy donors. The PCR had 60 Vbeta and 13 Jbeta primers. Clones were sequenced by immunoSEQ multiplex PCR, and TCRdb holds only the in-frame ones, with some missing. The table includes 100,000 or so clones, approximately 77% detected once. The sequenced material came from PBMCs. Receptors were obtained from a middle-aged woman in good health and CMV-seronegative.

The V and J genes are TRBV6-6 and TRBJ1-2; TRBD1 matches 8 bases. The V gene's germline CDR1 is MNHNY and CDR2 SVGAGI (reference sequence). The CDR3 has 14 amino acids. Trimming took 5 bases from V and 7 from J; bases not matched to a gene: 9. Here the CDR3 DNA reads TGTGCCAGCAGTAGACCATCAGGGGGCGTTGGCTACACCTTC. It specifies CASSRPSGGVGYTF.

This chain links TRBV9 with TRBJ2-5; 8 nucleotides agree with TRBD2. CDR1 and CDR2 from the germline V gene are SGDLS and YYNGEE. This CDR3 contains 14 residues. V lost 0 bases and J lost 6; bases outside the gene matches: 4. The CDR3 region is CASSVDGGAKTQYF. DNA of the CDR3: TGTGCCAGCAGCGTAGACGGGGGGGCCAAGACCCAGTACTTC.

V usage is TRBV2 and J usage is TRBJ1-2; no clear D. Germline V lookup: CDR1 SNHLY, CDR2 FYNNEI. The CDR3 has 15 amino acids. Trimming removed 4 bases at V and 4 bases at J, with 16 bases between. CDR3 sequence (DNA): TGTGCCAGCAGTGTAGGCGTAGAGGGCCCCTATGGCTACACCTTC. This encodes CASSVGVEGPYGYTF.

CDR3 loop: CASSRGANTEAFF. The CDR3 nucleotides are TGTGCCAGCAGCCGGGGAGCGAACACTGAAGCTTTCTTT. The rearrangement joins TRBV9 to TRBJ1-1; the D is unclear. V shed 4 bases and J shed 1 base, with 8 bases lying between them. The CDR3 is 13 amino acids. From germline, CDR1 is SGDLS and CDR2 YYNGEE. The variable domain in full, with the rest retrieved from reference TRBV9 and TRBJ1-1, is DSGVTQTPKHLITATGQRVTLRCSPRSGDLSVYWYQQSLDQGLQFLIQYYNGEERAKGNILERFSAQQFPDLHSELNLSSLELGDSALYFCASSRGANTEAFFGQGTRLTVV.

This chain links TRBV4-2 with TRBJ1-4; 8 nucleotides match TRBD1. The V gene's germline CDR1 is LGHNA and CDR2 YNFKEQ. Trimming cost V 1 base and J 8 bases; bases outside gene matches: 6. The length of the CDR3 is 15 residues. DNA of the CDR3: TGTGCCAGCAGCCAAGGTACAGGGGGGAACGAAAAACTGTTTTTT. Its translation is CASSQGTGGNEKLFF.

The chain carries TRBV5-1 and TRBJ2-5; maybe TRBD2 (7 bases). CDR1 is SGHRS and CDR2 is YFSETQ in the germline V gene. With 6 bases removed from V and 4 bases from J, the gap between germline ends came to 16 bases. The CDR3 consists of 14 residues. CDR3 loop: CASTPSRGGETQYF. CDR3 nucleotide sequence: TGCGCCAGCACCCCTTCGAGGGGGGGAGAGACCCAGTACTTC.